The T cell receptor beta chain under discussion was sequenced for a study of cytomegalovirus exposure and HLA in healthy donors. Study details: The same platform as the 650 to 700 first-cohort repertoires was used for the roughly 130 validation repertoires, a later analysis reported. Points from the study as a whole: According to a subsequent analysis, TCR clusters from the first cohort were inclined to appear together in the roughly 120 validation repertoires. Investigators reported some 150 TCR beta chains as tied to cytomegalovirus. Reports described diagnosis of cytomegalovirus status by the classifier as highly specific and sensitive.

The assay was immunoSEQ multiplex PCR, and TCRdb's table has in-frame clones only and misses some. Here the sample spans tens of thousands of clones, 85% to 95% being singletons. The germline V gene has CDR1 MNHEY and CDR2 SMNVEV (reference sequence). This CDR3 is built from 16 residues. V lost 0 bases and J lost 2; bases outside the gene matches: 3. Regarding this clone: Its matching antigen is unknown.

The TCR originated in a woman aged 18-29 years in good health and CMV-seropositive. The chain joins TRBV27 to TRBJ2-5, with TRBD2 matching over 10 bases. Material: PBMCs. In DNA, the CDR3 is TGTGCCAGCAGTTTATCCCAGCGGGGGGGACAAGAGACCCAGTACTTC. Encoded protein: CASSLSQRGGQETQYF.